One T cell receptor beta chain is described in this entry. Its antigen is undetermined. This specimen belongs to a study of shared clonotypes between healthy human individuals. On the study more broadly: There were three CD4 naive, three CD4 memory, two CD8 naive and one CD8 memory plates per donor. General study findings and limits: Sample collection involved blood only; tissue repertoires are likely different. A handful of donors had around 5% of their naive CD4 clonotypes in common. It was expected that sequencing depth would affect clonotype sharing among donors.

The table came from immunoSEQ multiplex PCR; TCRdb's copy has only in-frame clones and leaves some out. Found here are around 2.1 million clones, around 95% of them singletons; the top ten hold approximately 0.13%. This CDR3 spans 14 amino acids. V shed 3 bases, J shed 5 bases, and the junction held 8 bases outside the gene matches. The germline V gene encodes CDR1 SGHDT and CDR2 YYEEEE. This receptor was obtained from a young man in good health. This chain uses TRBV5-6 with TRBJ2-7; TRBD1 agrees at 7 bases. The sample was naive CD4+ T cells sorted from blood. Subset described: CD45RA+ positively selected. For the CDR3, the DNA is TGTGCCAGCAGCTACAGGGGAGTCGTCCACGAGCAGTACTTC. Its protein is CASSYRGVVHEQYF.